The 17 T cell receptor beta chains below all came from one sample that was sequenced in a study of Ad26.COV2.S vaccination and SARS-CoV-2 variants (dated by TCRdb to about 2021). Sample treatment or condition, as interpreted from the label and publication: roughly 18 received Ad26.COV2.S at low or high dose, single or two shots; 5 received placebo; per-sample allocation not given. For vaccine and placebo recipients, repertoires were sequenced using samples collected on day 63 after the first injection. Preparation of the library involved the immunoSEQ multiplex PCR assay. TCRdb limited this immuneACCESS table to in-frame rearrangements with V and J called. A share of clones is missing; checked studies link under half to unresolved V genes, and the rest is unexplained. Across this sample there are a few hundred thousand clones, with 83% seen only once. Jointly, the top ten make up more than 7% of the sample.

Sequencing used peripheral blood, obtained in a trial of Ad26.COV2.S vaccine versus placebo. These receptors all stem from a person aged 18-60 years who received the Ad26.COV2.S COVID-19 vaccine or a placebo.

The rearrangement joins TRBV5-4 to TRBJ1-1; 7 bases are shared with TRBD1. The CDR3 covers 15 residues. Germline lookup yields CDR1 SGHNT and CDR2 YYREEE (reference sequence). Trimming removed 4 bases from V and 3 bases from J; junction bases left unmatched: 9. The CDR3 region is CASSRRQGGDTEAFF. The CDR3 DNA sequence: TGTGCCAGCAGCCGTAGACAGGGAGGAGACACTGAAGCTTTCTTT.

This chain uses TRBV30 with TRBJ1-1; D not certain. V gave up 0 bases and J gave up 5 bases, with 4 bases separating them. CDR3 size: 11 residues. Per germline, CDR1 GTSNPN and CDR2 SVGIG (reference sequence). In DNA, the CDR3 is TGTGCCTGGAGTGTAGATACTGAAGCTTTCTTT. Translation: CAWSVDTEAFF. The complete variable domain, with remaining parts taken from reference TRBV30 and TRBJ1-1, reads SQTIHQWPATLVQPVGSPLSLECTVEGTSNPNLYWYRQAAGRGLQLLFYSVGIGQISSEVPQNLSASRPQDRQFILSSKKLLLSDSGFYLCAWSVDTEAFFGQGTRLTVV.

This rearrangement joins TRBV5-6 to TRBJ2-7; 8 bases are a match to TRBD1. CDR1 is SGHDT and CDR2 is YYEEEE in the germline V gene. V lost 7 bases to trimming and J lost 2 bases; unmatched junction nucleotides: 2. This CDR3 is 12 amino acids long. The CDR3: CASGDRPYEQYF. CDR3 bases: TGTGCCAGCGGGGACAGGCCCTACGAGCAGTACTTC.

The chain uses TRBV18 and TRBJ2-3; maybe TRBD2 (6 bases). CDR3 length equals 14 residues. CDR1 and CDR2 from the germline V gene are KGHSH and LQKENI. Deletions cut 3 bases from V and 5 bases from J, with 12 bases between. CDR3 in DNA: TGTGCCAGCTCACCGCCAGGGCGGGGAGATACGCAGTATTTT. Translating gives CASSPPGRGDTQYF.

The genes are TRBV24-1 and TRBJ2-1; possible D gene TRBD2, 5 bases. CDR1 is KGHDR and CDR2 is SFDVKD in the germline V gene. The CDR3 extends over 17 amino acids. V lost 1 base and J lost 7, with 19 bases in between. CDR3 in amino acids: CATSDFLRGAGRNEQFF. For the CDR3, the DNA is TGTGCCACCAGTGATTTCCTCCGGGGTGCGGGTAGGAATGAGCAGTTCTTC.

The V gene is TRBV5-1, the J gene TRBJ2-2; TRBD1 might be the D (6 bases). Trimming cost V 3 bases and J 5 bases, with 11 bases left between them. The CDR3 runs 14 residues. Germline V CDR1 and CDR2: SGHRS, YFSETQ. This CDR3 is CASSSGTPTGELFF. In nucleotides, the CDR3 is TGCGCCAGCAGCTCCGGGACACCTACCGGGGAGCTGTTTTTT. Drawing the rest from reference TRBV5-1 and TRBJ2-2, the complete variable domain is KAGVTQTPRYLIKTRGQQVTLSCSPISGHRSVSWYQQTPGQGLQFLFEYFSETQRNKGNFPGRFSGRQFSNSRSEMNVSTLELGDSALYLCASSSGTPTGELFFGEGSRLTVL.

The chain has TRBV4-1 and TRBJ2-5; 7 bases line up with TRBD1. The ends lost 4 bases at V and 2 bases at J; junction bases unmatched: 7. This CDR3 has 15 residues. Germline CDR1 reads MGHRA; CDR2 reads YSYEKL. The CDR3 here is CASSPRTGNQETQYF. The CDR3 DNA is TGCGCCAGCAGCCCGAGGACAGGTAATCAAGAGACCCAGTACTTC.

This chain uses TRBV9 with TRBJ2-7; TRBD2 is a possible D gene (5 bases). Germline values: CDR1 SGDLS, CDR2 YYNGEE. This CDR3 comprises 13 residues. Trimming stripped 3 bases from V and 0 bases from J, with 7 bases between. The CDR3: CASSAGNSYEQYF. The DNA of the CDR3 is TGTGCCAGCAGCGCGGGGAACTCCTACGAGCAGTACTTC.

The chain combines TRBV5-1 with TRBJ1-1; D possibly corresponds to TRBD1 (6 bases). Germline V gene data show CDR1 as SGHRS and CDR2 as YFSETQ. Trimming took off 0 bases at V and 7 bases at J, with 10 bases between the two ends. This CDR3 is 13 amino acids long. CDR3 amino acids: CASSLGRGSEAFF. CDR3 nucleotide sequence: TGCGCCAGCAGCTTGGGCAGGGGTAGTGAAGCTTTCTTT. The variable domain in full, completed from reference TRBV5-1 and TRBJ1-1, reads KAGVTQTPRYLIKTRGQQVTLSCSPISGHRSVSWYQQTPGQGLQFLFEYFSETQRNKGNFPGRFSGRQFSNSRSEMNVSTLELGDSALYLCASSLGRGSEAFFGQGTRLTVV.

This rearrangement joins TRBV11-2 to TRBJ2-5; D may be TRBD1 or TRBD2 (5 bases each). The CDR3 runs to 17 residues. CDR1 SGHAT and CDR2 FQNNGV come from the germline V gene. The V end was cut by 1 base, the J end by 5 bases, with 20 bases between. In DNA, the CDR3 is TGTGCCAGCAGCTTAGCTGGGGCCGGGATACTGACGGAGACCCAGTACTTC. This codes for CASSLAGAGILTETQYF. Variable domain in full (rest from reference TRBV11-2 and TRBJ2-5): EAGVAQSPRYKIIEKRQSVAFWCNPISGHATLYWYQQILGQGPKLLIQFQNNGVVDDSQLPKDRFSAERLKGVDSTLKIQPAKLEDSAVYLCASSLAGAGILTETQYFGPGTRLLVL.

CDR3 loop: CASSLAQGKGPDTEAFF. CDR3 in DNA: TGTGCCAGCAGCTTAGCCCAGGGTAAAGGCCCAGACACTGAAGCTTTCTTT. The chain carries TRBV7-9 and TRBJ1-1, with a possible D match to TRBD1 (5 bases). V gave up 0 bases and J gave up 3 bases, with 17 bases separating them. CDR3 length: 17 residues. Germline V gene data show CDR1 as SEHNR and CDR2 as FQNEAQ (reference sequence).

V is TRBV4-1 and J is TRBJ2-7, with D unresolved. This CDR3 is built from 12 residues. The V gene's germline CDR1 is MGHRA and CDR2 YSYEKL. The ends were cut back, 3 bases at V and 7 bases at J, with 10 bases in the middle. The CDR3 DNA reads as TGCGCCAGCAGCCAGGTAGATTGGGAGCAGTACTTC. Translated: CASSQVDWEQYF.

The CDR3 loop is CASSFRSGGITDTQYF. DNA for the CDR3: TGTGCCAGCAGCTTCCGCTCCGGGGGTATCACAGATACGCAGTATTTT. J is TRBJ2-3 and V is TRBV5-5, with D perhaps matching TRBD2 (6 bases). V lost 2 bases and J 2 bases, leaving 15 bases between the germline ends. The length of the CDR3 is 16 residues. CDR1 and CDR2 (germline): SGHKS, YYEKEE (reference sequence).

This chain joins TRBV30 and TRBJ2-3, with 8 bases lining up with TRBD2. The CDR3 is 14 amino acids. Germline assignment: CDR1 GTSNPN and CDR2 SVGIG (reference sequence). The V gene end was trimmed by 2 bases and the J gene end by 3 bases; junction bases not matched to a gene: 4. The DNA for the CDR3 is TGTGCCTGGAGTAGACTAGCGATTACAGATACGCAGTATTTT. As protein: CAWSRLAITDTQYF.

The J gene is TRBJ1-2, the V gene TRBV10-3; TRBD1 is a possible D gene (5 bases). The germline gives CDR1 ENHRY, CDR2 SYGVKD. The CDR3 extends over 13 amino acids. V was shortened by 10 bases and J by 4 bases, with 16 bases between the two germline ends. The CDR3: CARREGLGYGYTF. DNA for the CDR3: TGTGCCAGGCGAGAGGGGCTAGGCTATGGCTACACCTTC.

This clone was seen more than once but under ten times. The chain employs TRBV2 and TRBJ2-7; 8 nucleotides agree with TRBD2. J gave up 4 bases and V 6 bases, and 2 bases lay outside the gene matches. This CDR3 contains 12 residues. Per germline, CDR1 SNHLY and CDR2 FYNNEI. CDR3 in DNA: TGTGCCAGCAGGCTAGCGGGTTACGAGCAGTACTTC. Its protein product is CASRLAGYEQYF.

The rearrangement links TRBV3-1 (or the pseudogene TRBV3-2) to TRBJ2-1, with 8 bases lining up with TRBD2. V gave up 3 bases and J gave up 8 bases; unmatched junction bases: 9. This CDR3 is 15 amino acids long. Germline CDR1 and CDR2: LGHDT and YNNKEL (reference sequence). The CDR3 sequence is CASSHPGTRNDEQFF. CDR3 DNA: TGTGCCAGCAGCCACCCCGGGACTAGAAACGATGAGCAGTTCTTC.